These 22 T cell receptor beta chains share one sample of origin, sequenced in a study of T cells of healthy individuals. TCRdb used MiXCR to reprocess the 5' RACE reads, holding one entry per CDR3 protein. This table holds around 90,000 distinct CDR3 sequences, about 4.8% found once. The receptors come from a female donor in good health.

The chain has TRBV11-2 and TRBJ2-5; D may be TRBD1 (6 bases). The CDR3 consists of 13 residues. The V and J ends lost 4 bases and 2 bases respectively, with 8 bases between them. Germline CDR1 is SGHAT and CDR2 is FQNNGV. CDR3 sequence reads: CASSWGPQETQYF. CDR3 coding DNA: TGTGCCAGCAGCTGGGGGCCTCAAGAGACCCAGTACTTC.

The rearrangement joins TRBV30 to TRBJ1-2; D uncertain. Trimming took 2 bases from V and 4 from J, leaving 14 bases between them. Per germline, CDR1 GTSNPN and CDR2 SVGIG (reference sequence). This CDR3 has 14 amino acids. The CDR3 coding sequence is TGTGCCTGGAGTCCCCCGATGGGAGTCTATGGCTACACCTTC. Amino acid sequence: CAWSPPMGVYGYTF.

This clonotype was detected ten times or more. The rearrangement links TRBV30 to TRBJ2-2; no reliable D call. Germline V gives CDR1 GTSNPN, CDR2 SVGIG (reference sequence). The V end lost 2 bases, the J end lost 8 bases, and 18 bases lay between the germline ends. The CDR3 covers 15 residues. This chain's CDR3 is CAWSYQSLSVGELFF. The CDR3 region has the DNA TGTGCCTGGAGTTATCAATCCCTTAGTGTTGGGGAGCTGTTTTTT. The complete variable domain, with remaining parts taken from reference TRBV30 and TRBJ2-2, reads SQTIHQWPATLVQPVGSPLSLECTVEGTSNPNLYWYRQAAGRGLQLLFYSVGIGQISSEVPQNLSASRPQDRQFILSSKKLLLSDSGFYLCAWSYQSLSVGELFFGEGSRLTVL.

This chain connects TRBV7-2 to TRBJ2-7; TRBD2 aligns across 10 bases. The V and J ends lost 2 bases and 4 bases, in that order; junction bases with no gene match: 2. Per germline, CDR1 SGHTA and CDR2 FQGNSA. The CDR3 is 14 amino acids. The CDR3 nucleotides are TGTGCCAGCAGCTTACAAGCGGGAGGGTACGAGCAGTACTTC. This encodes CASSLQAGGYEQYF. Full variable domain (missing parts from reference TRBV7-2 and TRBJ2-7): GAGVSQSPSNKVTEKGKDVELRCDPISGHTALYWYRQSLGQGLEFLIYFQGNSAPDKSGLPSDRFSAERTGGSVSTLTIQRTQQEDSAVYLCASSLQAGGYEQYFGPGTRLTVT.

This clonotype has only a few counts. The chain links TRBV9 to TRBJ1-2; a weak D match, TRBD1 (6 bases). Germline V CDR1 and CDR2: SGDLS, YYNGEE. CDR3 length: 14 amino acids. V lost 0 bases, J lost 3 bases, and 9 bases lay in between. The CDR3 coding sequence is TGTGCCAGCAGCGTAGAGGACAGATACTATGGCTACACCTTC. Its protein product is CASSVEDRYYGYTF.

This clonotype was observed many times. The V and J genes are TRBV12-3 or TRBV12-4 and TRBJ1-2; no firm D call. V was trimmed by 3 bases and J by 2 bases, leaving 7 bases between them. The CDR3 has 13 residues. CDR3 nucleotides: TGTGCCAGCAGTTTGCAGGCCAACTATGGCTACACCTTC. Protein: CASSLQANYGYTF.

This clonotype was found many times. V is TRBV20-1 and J is TRBJ2-5; 9 positions agree with TRBD2. Unmatched junction bases numbered 17, after V lost 4 bases and J lost 5 bases. Germline V gene data show CDR1 as DFQATT and CDR2 as SNEGSKA (reference sequence). CDR3 length equals 17 residues. In DNA form, the CDR3 reads TGCAGTGCTAACCCCTTGAGCGGGACTAGCTCCGGGGAGACCCAGTACTTC. Translated, it gives CSANPLSGTSSGETQYF.

In this sample, this clonotype turned up many times. This chain links TRBV7-8 with TRBJ2-1; D may be TRBD2 (5 bases). Germline CDR1 reads SGHVS; CDR2 reads FQNEAQ. V shed 8 bases and J shed 9 bases, with 20 bases lying between them. CDR3 length: 14 amino acids. CDR3 in amino acids: CASYYPTTGSEQFF. The CDR3 DNA sequence: TGTGCCAGCTACTATCCTACAACGGGGAGTGAGCAGTTCTTC.

This clonotype came up many times. The chain has TRBV3-1 and TRBJ1-5, with 7 positions matching TRBD1. This CDR3 comprises 17 residues. Losses at the gene ends were 4 bases for V and 0 bases for J; bases not matched to a gene: 9. The V gene's germline CDR1 is LGHDT and CDR2 YNNKEL (reference sequence). This CDR3 reads CASSPSGQVYSNQPQHF. In DNA, the CDR3 is TGTGCCAGCAGCCCTTCAGGACAGGTCTATAGCAATCAGCCCCAGCATTTT.

Many counts were recorded for this clonotype. The V and J genes are TRBV12-5 and TRBJ2-7; 7 nucleotides line up with TRBD1. The CDR3 consists of 13 residues. Germline-derived CDR1 and CDR2 are LGHNT and FRNRAP. V dropped 5 bases and J dropped 2; count of bases not matched to a gene: 3. The CDR3 loop reads CASGTGVPYEQYF. DNA of the CDR3: TGTGCTAGTGGTACAGGGGTTCCCTACGAGCAGTACTTC.

This clonotype was seen ten or more times. The CDR3 here is CSVRLAGVYEQYF. CDR3 coding DNA: TGCAGCGTGAGACTAGCGGGAGTATACGAGCAGTACTTC. This chain joins TRBV29-1 and TRBJ2-7, with 12 positions matching TRBD2. V was clipped by 6 bases and J by 4 bases; unmatched bases: 4. The CDR3 runs to 13 residues. Germline V gives CDR1 SQVTM, CDR2 ANQGSEA.

This clonotype showed up many times. This sequence joins TRBV24-1 and TRBJ2-1, with TRBD1 as a possible D gene (6 bases). V was cut by 10 bases and J by 4 bases, with 19 bases left in between. Germline CDR1 reads KGHDR; CDR2 reads SFDVKD. The CDR3 extends over 15 amino acids. Written as DNA, the CDR3 is TGTGCCACAGTGACAGGACGGGAAATATACAATGAGCAGTTCTTC. As protein: CATVTGREIYNEQFF.

This clonotype came up many times. V is TRBV4-1 and J is TRBJ1-2; TRBD1 agrees at 7 bases. CDR3 length equals 15 residues. V trimming: 0 bases; J trimming: 4 bases; junction bases outside the gene matches: 5. Germline V CDR1 and CDR2: MGHRA, YSYEKL. CDR3: CASSQEQGPGYGYTF. CDR3 nucleotide sequence: TGCGCCAGCAGCCAAGAACAGGGGCCCGGCTATGGCTACACCTTC.

This chain uses TRBV4-3 with TRBJ2-3, with D perhaps TRBD1 (5 bases). Between the trimmed V and J ends, which lost 0 bases and 1 base, there was a span of 14 bases. Germline lookup yields CDR1 LGHNA and CDR2 YSLEER. The CDR3 contains 17 residues. For the CDR3, the DNA is TGCGCCAGCAGCCAAGATAGGGGCCCGGACCGCACAGATACGCAGTATTTT. This encodes CASSQDRGPDRTDTQYF.

This clonotype was seen repeatedly, ten times or more. CDR3 region: CASSYPGWASGTDNSYNEQFF. CDR3 coding DNA: TGTGCCAGCAGTTATCCCGGTTGGGCTAGCGGGACCGATAACTCCTACAATGAGCAGTTCTTC. J is TRBJ2-1 and V is TRBV6-2 or TRBV6-3; TRBD2 aligns across 9 bases. The J segment lost 0 bases and the V segment lost 3 bases, leaving 18 bases of the junction unmatched. The CDR3 has 21 amino acids. Per the germline V gene, CDR1 is MNHEY and CDR2 is SVGEGT.

The chain couples TRBV4-3 to TRBJ1-1; D unresolved. Per germline, CDR1 LGHNA and CDR2 YSLEER. The V and J ends lost 4 bases and 1 base respectively, with 7 bases between them. The CDR3 is 13 residues long. The CDR3 nucleotides are TGCGCCAGCAGCCCTACACCGAACACTGAAGCTTTCTTT. Translating gives CASSPTPNTEAFF.

This chain uses TRBV29-1 with TRBJ1-4; D gene uncertain. Trimming removed 7 bases at V and 0 bases at J, with 9 bases between. Germline loops: CDR1 SQVTM, CDR2 ANQGSEA. This CDR3 region has 13 residues. CDR3 nucleotides: TGCAGCGGCAGGCTGTCAACTAATGAAAAACTGTTTTTT. It specifies CSGRLSTNEKLFF. Using reference TRBV29-1 and TRBJ1-4 for the parts outside the CDR3, the full variable domain is SAVISQKPSRDICQRGTSLTIQCQVDSQVTMMFWYRQQPGQSLTLIATANQGSEATYESGFVIDKFPISRPNLTFSTLTVSNMSPEDSSIYLCSGRLSTNEKLFFGSGTQLSVL.

This clonotype has only a few counts. V gene TRBV10-3 combines with J gene TRBJ2-7, with 9 nucleotides matching TRBD2. Trimming at V came to 6 bases and at J to 0 bases, leaving 6 bases not matched to a gene. The CDR3 totals 15 residues. The germline V gene has CDR1 ENHRY and CDR2 SYGVKD. This CDR3 reads CAIRGTSHSSYEQYF. As DNA, the CDR3 is TGTGCCATCAGGGGGACTAGCCATAGCTCCTACGAGCAGTACTTC.

This clonotype was counted between two and nine times. V usage is TRBV20-1 and J usage is TRBJ1-2, with D maybe TRBD1 (6 bases). Per germline, CDR1 DFQATT and CDR2 SNEGSKA (reference sequence). The CDR3 sequence is 15 residues long. With 3 bases removed from V and 4 bases from J, the gap between germline ends came to 18 bases. CDR3 bases: TGCAGTGCTAGTCCTGACAGGAGCCTTCGCTATGGCTACACCTTC. It is translated as CSASPDRSLRYGYTF.

This clonotype was counted at least ten times. The rearrangement uses TRBV20-1 and TRBJ2-7; TRBD2 agrees at 11 bases. This CDR3 contains 16 residues. Germline CDR1 reads DFQATT; CDR2 reads SNEGSKA (reference sequence). J was trimmed by 4 bases and V by 2 bases; bases with no gene match: 10. CDR3: CSARSLLAGVGYEQYF. CDR3 in DNA: TGCAGTGCTAGATCACTACTAGCGGGAGTGGGTTACGAGCAGTACTTC.

This clonotype appeared many times. The rearrangement joins TRBV6-4 to TRBJ2-1, with 11 nucleotides matching TRBD2. J was trimmed by 3 bases and V by 4 bases; bases with no gene match: 2. Germline-derived CDR1 and CDR2 are MRHNA and SNTAGT. The CDR3 covers 15 residues. The chain's CDR3 is CASSAGTSGYNEQFF. CDR3 DNA: TGTGCCAGCAGTGCCGGGACTAGCGGCTACAATGAGCAGTTCTTC.

This clonotype has ten or more counts. CDR3 region: CASSLGLAGYNEQFF. DNA of the CDR3: TGTGCCAGCAGCTTGGGGCTAGCGGGATACAATGAGCAGTTCTTC. The genes are TRBV13 and TRBJ2-1; 9 bases map to TRBD2. CDR3 length: 15 amino acids. Germline CDR1 is PRHDT and CDR2 is FYEKMQ (reference sequence). The J segment lost 4 bases and the V segment lost 3 bases, leaving 4 bases of the junction unmatched.